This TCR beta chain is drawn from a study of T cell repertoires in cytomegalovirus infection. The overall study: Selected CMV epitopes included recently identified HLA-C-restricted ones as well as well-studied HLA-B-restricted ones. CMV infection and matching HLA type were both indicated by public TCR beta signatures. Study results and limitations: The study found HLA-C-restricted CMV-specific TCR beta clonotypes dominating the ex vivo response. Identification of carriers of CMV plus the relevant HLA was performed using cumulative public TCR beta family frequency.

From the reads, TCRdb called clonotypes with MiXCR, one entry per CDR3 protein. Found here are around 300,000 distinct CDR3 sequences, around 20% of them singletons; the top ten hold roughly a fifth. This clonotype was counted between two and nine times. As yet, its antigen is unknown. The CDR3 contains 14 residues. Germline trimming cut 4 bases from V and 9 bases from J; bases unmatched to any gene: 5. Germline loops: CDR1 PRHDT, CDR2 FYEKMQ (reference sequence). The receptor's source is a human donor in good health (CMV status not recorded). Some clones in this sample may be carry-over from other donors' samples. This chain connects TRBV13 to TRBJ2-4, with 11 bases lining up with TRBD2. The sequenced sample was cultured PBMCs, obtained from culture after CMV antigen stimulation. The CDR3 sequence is CASSSVGLAGIQYF. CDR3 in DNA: TGTGCCAGCAGCTCCGTAGGACTAGCGGGCATTCAGTACTTC.